This is a list of T cell receptor beta chains from one sample in a study of T-cell reconstitution after alpha-beta-depleted transplantation in children. TCRdb ran MiXCR on the PCR reads and lists one entry per CDR3 protein. The sample has hundreds of thousands of distinct CDR3 sequences, around 13% seen once. Sequenced material: PBMCs from the stem cell graft donor, taken from the stem cell graft. The receptors stem from a human donor who donated a stem cell graft to a child with acute lymphoblastic leukemia. Each CDR3 is given with its conserved first and last residue. Fields, in order: CDR3 protein, CDR3 DNA, clone size, D gene, J gene, V gene. The D gene is left open where the match is weak. Size tells how often a clone was seen (once, few, many) or the class of an expanded clone, and some rows leave it out.

CASSQRQGILGTGELFF	TGTGCCAGCAGCCAAAGACAGGGGATCTTGGGCACCGGGGAGCTGTTTTTT	NA	TRBD1	TRBJ2-2	TRBV7-2
CASSQSAGRGYGYTF	TGTGCCAGCAGTCAATCGGCAGGGAGAGGCTATGGCTACACCTTC	many	NA	TRBJ1-2	TRBV28
CASRRPQVDGEEAFF	TGTGCCAGCAGGAGGCCCCAGGTCGACGGGGAGGAAGCTTTCTTT	many	NA	TRBJ1-1	TRBV6-1
CASSEFGIVYF	TGTGCCAGCAGTGAATTTGGGATAGTTTACTTC	many	NA	TRBJ1-2	TRBV25-1
CASSLRLAQTTDTQYF	TGTGCCAGCAGTTTGAGGCTGGCCCAAACCACAGATACGCAGTATTTT	few	NA	TRBJ2-3	TRBV12-3/TRBV12-4
CASSRVLMNTEAFF	TGCGCCAGCAGCCGGGTCCTTATGAACACTGAAGCTTTCTTT	many	NA	TRBJ1-1	TRBV4-3
CSARDSAGANEQFF	TGCAGTGCTAGAGATTCGGCGGGGGCAAATGAGCAGTTCTTC	many	NA	TRBJ2-1	TRBV20-1
CASSPQGQGNTEAFF	TGTGCCAGCAGTCCCCAAGGACAGGGGAACACTGAAGCTTTCTTT	many	TRBD1	TRBJ1-1	TRBV28
CASSPNPGPTGQFF	TGTGCCAGCAGTCCAAACCCGGGCCCCACGGGGCAGTTCTTC	few	NA	TRBJ2-1	TRBV28
CASSFNRAEAFF	TGTGCCAGCAGCTTTAACCGGGCTGAAGCTTTCTTT	many	NA	TRBJ1-1	TRBV7-8
CAISPPGTGSYEQYF	TGTGCCATCAGTCCCCCCGGGACAGGGTCCTACGAGCAGTACTTC	many	TRBD1	TRBJ2-7	TRBV10-3
CASSLSPGQHLYGYTF	TGTGCCAGCAGTTTATCTCCGGGACAGCACTTATATGGCTACACCTTC	many	TRBD1	TRBJ1-2	TRBV12-3/TRBV12-4
CASSVSSQANTGELFF	TGTGCCAGCAGCGTGTCATCACAGGCGAACACCGGGGAGCTGTTTTTT	many	NA	TRBJ2-2	TRBV9
CASQGGGSSYEQYF	TGTGCCAGTCAAGGGGGGGGGAGCTCCTACGAGCAGTACTTC	many	NA	TRBJ2-7	TRBV7-2
CASSFGQGYEKLFF	TGTGCCAGCAGCTTCGGGCAGGGTTACGAAAAACTGTTTTTT	many	NA	TRBJ1-4	TRBV7-2
CASQPGNTEAFF	TGTGCCAGTCAGCCCGGGAACACTGAAGCTTTCTTT	many	NA	TRBJ1-1	TRBV12-3/TRBV12-4
CAISERQGAETQYF	TGTGCCATCAGTGAGAGACAGGGTGCGGAGACCCAGTACTTC	many	TRBD1	TRBJ2-5	TRBV10-3
CASSLGPSGRDPYQETQYF	TGTGCCAGCAGTTTAGGCCCTAGCGGGAGGGACCCGTACCAAGAGACCCAGTACTTC	many	TRBD2	TRBJ2-5	TRBV28
CASSLGIAGNSEQFF	TGTGCCAGCAGCTTGGGGATAGCGGGGAACAGTGAGCAGTTCTTC	NA	TRBD2	TRBJ2-1	TRBV7-2
CASSESKGQGLHEQYF	TGCGCCAGCAGTGAGTCTAAAGGACAGGGACTCCACGAGCAGTACTTC	many	TRBD1	TRBJ2-7	TRBV10-2
CASLLSGTANSPLHF	TGCGCCAGCCTACTCTCCGGGACGGCGAATTCACCCCTCCACTTT	NA	NA	TRBJ1-6	TRBV10-2
CASSLPQGGSGANVLTF	TGTGCCAGCAGCCTACCCCAGGGGGGGTCTGGGGCCAACGTCCTGACTTTC	many	NA	TRBJ2-6	TRBV7-9
CAWSRDRGNEKLFF	TGTGCCTGGAGTCGGGACAGGGGTAATGAAAAACTGTTTTTT	NA	TRBD1	TRBJ1-4	TRBV30
CASSKGTDSGNTIYF	TGCGCCAGCAGCAAAGGGACAGACTCTGGAAACACCATATATTTT	many	TRBD1	TRBJ1-3	TRBV5-1
CASSPSRTYNEQFF	TGTGCCAGCTCCCCATCTCGGACCTACAATGAGCAGTTCTTC	many	NA	TRBJ2-1	TRBV18
CASSDPTRPFTNTQYF	TGTGCCAGCAGCGACCCGACTAGACCCTTCACAAATACGCAGTATTTT	few	NA	TRBJ2-3	TRBV7-9
CSGRPAGETQYF	TGCAGCGGTCGCCCAGCGGGAGAGACCCAGTACTTC	many	NA	TRBJ2-5	TRBV29-1
CASSPGGGQPQHF	TGTGCCAGCAGCCCAGGGGGGGGACAGCCCCAGCATTTT	many	TRBD1	TRBJ1-5	TRBV18
CASSLGQGAPRETQYF	TGTGCCAGCAGCTTAGGACAGGGGGCCCCCCGAGAGACCCAGTACTTC	many	TRBD1	TRBJ2-5	TRBV7-9
CASSSRDRYTEAFF	TGCGCCAGCAGCTCCCGGGACAGGTACACTGAAGCTTTCTTT	many	TRBD1	TRBJ1-1	TRBV5-1
CSARSGTGSHEQYF	TGCAGTGCTAGATCAGGGACAGGGTCTCACGAGCAGTACTTC	many	TRBD1	TRBJ2-7	TRBV20-1
CASRGTGGLETQYF	TGTGCCAGCAGGGGGACAGGGGGTTTGGAGACCCAGTACTTC	many	TRBD1	TRBJ2-5	TRBV25-1
CASSSVGGLEQYF	TGTGCCAGCAGTTCCGTGGGAGGGCTCGAGCAGTACTTC	many	TRBD2	TRBJ2-7	TRBV28